This TCR beta chain was identified in a study of T cells after yellow fever vaccination. TCRdb ran MiXCR on the 5' RACE reads and lists one entry per CDR3 protein. The sample lists some 290,000 distinct CDR3 sequences, about 10% seen once, with around 3.2% in the top ten. CDR3 length: 15 residues. Germline lookup yields CDR1 KGHDR and CDR2 SFDVKD. Trimming cost V 3 bases and J 10 bases; bases outside gene matches: 10. This chain links TRBV24-1 with TRBJ2-1; the match to TRBD2 covers 8 bases. Here the sequenced sample was CD4+ T cells sorted from PBMCs, taken 45 days after the yellow fever booster vaccination. This clonotype was obtained from a man between 18 and 29 years old who received the YFV17D yellow fever vaccine. The CDR3 spells CATSDNQRGSTEQFF. The CDR3 DNA reads TGTGCCACCAGTGATAACCAGCGGGGGAGCACGGAGCAGTTCTTC.